What follows are 9 T cell receptor beta chains derived from one specimen sequenced in a study of T cells in Graves' hyperthyroidism and ophthalmopathy (dated by TCRdb to between 2017 and 2020). Preparation of the library involved multiplex PCR. Sequencing used an Illumina HiSeq 2000. The TCR beta CDR3 regions were amplified from the RNA transcripts. The TCR CDR3 was subjected to a first round of RT-PCR using the HTBI primer set and the Qiagen OneStep RT-PCR kit. Starting from the raw public reads, TCRdb applied fastp trimming at Q25, assembled clones with MiXCR and retained in-frame beta chains. CDR3 protein sequences are deduplicated, and each keeps its most common genes and DNA. The sample includes roughly 350,000 distinct CDR3 sequences, with roughly 15% observed a single time. The top ten clonotypes cover less than 20% of the sample. The source material was blood. Source of these receptors: a young woman with Graves' ophthalmopathy.

This clonotype was recorded many times. The V call is TRBV2, the J call TRBJ2-7; 8 bases fit TRBD2. The germline gives CDR1 SNHLY, CDR2 FYNNEI. The V segment lost 7 bases and the J segment 6 bases; nucleotides outside the gene matches: 11. The CDR3 is made up of 14 amino acids. CDR3 amino acids: CASTAGGITREQYF. The CDR3 DNA sequence: TGTGCCAGCACTGCGGGGGGCATTACCCGCGAGCAGTACTTC.

This clonotype has just a few counts. The rearrangement links TRBV15 to TRBJ2-1, with 11 bases lining up with TRBD2. Germline CDR1 is LNHNV and CDR2 is YYDKDF (reference sequence). The CDR3 is 18 amino acids. J lost 4 bases, V lost 1 base, and 9 bases had no gene match. The CDR3 loop is CATSRGPTSGARYNEQFF. As DNA, the CDR3 is TGTGCCACCAGCAGAGGACCGACTAGCGGGGCACGATACAATGAGCAGTTCTTC.

This clonotype was observed once. This rearrangement joins TRBV5-6 to TRBJ2-3; 8 bases line up with TRBD2. The germline V gene has CDR1 SGHDT and CDR2 YYEEEE. The CDR3 is made up of 16 amino acids. Trimming removed 4 bases from V and 1 base from J; junction bases left unmatched: 8. The CDR3 here is CASSNPLAARTDTQYF. The CDR3 region has the DNA TGTGCCAGCAGCAACCCACTAGCGGCACGCACAGATACGCAGTATTTT.

The sample holds one count of this clonotype. The gene calls are TRBV15 and TRBJ2-7; 7 bases match TRBD1. CDR1 and CDR2 (germline): LNHNV, YYDKDF (reference sequence). This CDR3 is 17 amino acids long. After removal of 11 bases from V and 8 bases from J, the junction contained 27 bases not matched to a gene. The CDR3 DNA sequence: TGTGCCGCTCACCTCTGGCCGGGACAGTTATCGTTGGGCAAGCAGTACTTC. This encodes CAAHLWPGQLSLGKQYF.

This clonotype has ten or more counts. V gene TRBV6-1 combines with J gene TRBJ1-3, with 7 bases matching TRBD1. This CDR3 contains 15 residues. The junction had 5 bases not matched to a gene; V was cut back by 6 bases and J by 0 bases. The germline V gene has CDR1 MNHNS and CDR2 SASEGT. CDR3 nucleotides: TGTGCCAGCAGACCTGACAGGGCCTCTGGAAACACCATATATTTT. Protein product: CASRPDRASGNTIYF.

This clonotype was seen at least ten times. The chain is built from TRBV5-1 and TRBJ1-6; perhaps TRBD1 as D (6 bases). The V end lost 5 bases, the J end lost 5 bases, and 17 bases lay between the germline ends. CDR3 size: 16 residues. CDR1 is SGHRS, CDR2 YFSETQ, per germline. The CDR3 DNA is TGCGCCAGCAGTGCAACTGGGGGCATCGATAATTCACCCCTCCACTTT. Its protein product is CASSATGGIDNSPLHF.

The chain has TRBV27 and TRBJ1-4; D perhaps matches TRBD1 (5 bases). Trimming removed 4 bases at V and 0 bases at J, with 18 bases between. Germline assignment: CDR1 MNHEY and CDR2 SMNVEV (reference sequence). This CDR3 contains 18 residues. The CDR3: CASSSQVLSAPTNEKLFF. Here the CDR3 DNA reads TGTGCCAGCAGTTCACAGGTCCTTAGCGCACCAACTAATGAAAAACTGTTTTTT.

Many counts were recorded for this clonotype. The gene calls are TRBV18 and TRBJ1-3; maybe TRBD1 (5 bases). Germline V gene sequence: CDR1 KGHSH, CDR2 LQKENI. The CDR3 consists of 14 residues. Trimming removed 3 bases at V and 3 bases at J, with 9 bases between. The CDR3 reads CASSPGTVGNTIYF. The CDR3 DNA reads as TGTGCCAGCTCACCGGGGACGGTTGGAAACACCATATATTTT.

This clonotype was found many times. This rearrangement joins TRBV28 to TRBJ2-3, with TRBD2 matching 8 bases. CDR1 is MDHEN, CDR2 SYDVKM, per germline. The CDR3 covers 18 residues. V lost 5 bases and J lost 1; bases outside the gene matches: 14. Here the CDR3 DNA reads TGTGCCAGCAGTCCCTCCCTCGGGGGGGGAGGGGGCACAGATACGCAGTATTTT. This sequence encodes CASSPSLGGGGGTDTQYF.